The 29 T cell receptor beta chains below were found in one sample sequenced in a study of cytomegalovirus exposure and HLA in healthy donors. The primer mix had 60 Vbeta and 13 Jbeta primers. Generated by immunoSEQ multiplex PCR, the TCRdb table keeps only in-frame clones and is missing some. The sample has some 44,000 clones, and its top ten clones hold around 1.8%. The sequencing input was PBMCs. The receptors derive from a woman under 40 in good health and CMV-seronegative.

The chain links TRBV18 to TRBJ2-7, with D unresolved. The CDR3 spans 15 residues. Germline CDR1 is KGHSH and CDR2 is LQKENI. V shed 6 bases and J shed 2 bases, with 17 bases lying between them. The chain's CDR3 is CASSPDSARTYEQYF. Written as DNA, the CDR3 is TGTGCCAGCTCTCCAGACTCTGCTCGTACCTACGAGCAGTACTTC.

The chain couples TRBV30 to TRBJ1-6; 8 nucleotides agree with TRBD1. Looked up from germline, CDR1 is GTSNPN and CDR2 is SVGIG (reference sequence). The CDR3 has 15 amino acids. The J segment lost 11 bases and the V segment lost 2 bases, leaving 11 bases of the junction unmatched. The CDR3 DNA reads TGTGCCTGGAGTCTGACCGACAGGGGAGTGACACCCCTCCACTTT. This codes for CAWSLTDRGVTPLHF.

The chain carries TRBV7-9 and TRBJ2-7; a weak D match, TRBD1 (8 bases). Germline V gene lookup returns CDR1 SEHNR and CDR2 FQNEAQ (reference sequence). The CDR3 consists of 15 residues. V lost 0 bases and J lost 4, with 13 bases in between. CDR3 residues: CASSLADRGGYEQYF. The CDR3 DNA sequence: TGTGCCAGCAGCTTAGCCGACAGGGGAGGGTACGAGCAGTACTTC.

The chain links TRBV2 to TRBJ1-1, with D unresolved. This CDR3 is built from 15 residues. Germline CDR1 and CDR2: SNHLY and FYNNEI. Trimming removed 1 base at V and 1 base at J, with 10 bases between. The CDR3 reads CASSEVGTENTEAFF. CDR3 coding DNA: TGTGCCAGCAGTGAAGTTGGAACAGAGAACACTGAAGCTTTCTTT.

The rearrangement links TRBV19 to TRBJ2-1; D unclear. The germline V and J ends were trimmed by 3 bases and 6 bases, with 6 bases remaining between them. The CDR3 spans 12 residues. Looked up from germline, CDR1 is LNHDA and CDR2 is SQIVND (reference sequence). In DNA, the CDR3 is TGTGCCAGTAGTATGGGCACCAATGAGCAGTTCTTC. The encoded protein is CASSMGTNEQFF.

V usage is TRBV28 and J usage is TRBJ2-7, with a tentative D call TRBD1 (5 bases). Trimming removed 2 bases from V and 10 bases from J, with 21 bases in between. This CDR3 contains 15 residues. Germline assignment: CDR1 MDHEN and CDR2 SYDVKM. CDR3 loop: CASSLAFGAGSYQYF. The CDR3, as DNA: TGTGCCAGCAGTTTAGCTTTTGGGGCAGGCTCGTACCAGTACTTC.

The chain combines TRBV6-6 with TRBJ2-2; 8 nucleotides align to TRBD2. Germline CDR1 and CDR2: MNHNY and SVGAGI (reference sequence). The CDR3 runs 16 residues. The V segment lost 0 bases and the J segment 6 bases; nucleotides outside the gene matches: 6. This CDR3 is CASSYSAAGAAGELFF. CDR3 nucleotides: TGTGCCAGCAGTTACTCGGCAGCGGGAGCGGCCGGGGAGCTGTTTTTT.

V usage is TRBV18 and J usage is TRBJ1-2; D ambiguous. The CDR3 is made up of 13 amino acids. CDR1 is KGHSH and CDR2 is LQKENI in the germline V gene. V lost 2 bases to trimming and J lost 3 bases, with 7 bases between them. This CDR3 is CASSPGDHYGYTF. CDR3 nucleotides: TGTGCCAGCTCACCAGGAGATCACTATGGCTACACCTTC.

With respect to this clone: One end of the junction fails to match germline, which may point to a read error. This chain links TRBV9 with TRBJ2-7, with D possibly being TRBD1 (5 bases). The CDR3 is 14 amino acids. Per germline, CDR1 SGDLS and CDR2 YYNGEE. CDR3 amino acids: CASSPRQSSYGQYF. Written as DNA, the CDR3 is TGTGCCAGCAGCCCCAGACAGAGCTCCTACGGGCAGTACTTC.

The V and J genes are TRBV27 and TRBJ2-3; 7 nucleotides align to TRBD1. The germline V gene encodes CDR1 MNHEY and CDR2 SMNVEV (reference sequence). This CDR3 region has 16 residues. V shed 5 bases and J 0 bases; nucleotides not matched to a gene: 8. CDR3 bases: TGTGCCAGCAGTCCGAACAGGGGCTATAGCACAGATACGCAGTATTTT. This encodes CASSPNRGYSTDTQYF.

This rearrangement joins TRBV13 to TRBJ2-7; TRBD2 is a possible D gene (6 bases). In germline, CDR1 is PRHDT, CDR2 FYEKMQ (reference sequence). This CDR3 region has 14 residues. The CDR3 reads CAIRRLEVGYEQYF. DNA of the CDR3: TGTGCGATTAGACGACTAGAGGTGGGGTACGAGCAGTACTTC.

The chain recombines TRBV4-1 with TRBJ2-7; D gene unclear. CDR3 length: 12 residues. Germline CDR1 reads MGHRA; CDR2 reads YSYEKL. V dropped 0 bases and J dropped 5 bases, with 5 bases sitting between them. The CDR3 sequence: CASSQDGDEQYF. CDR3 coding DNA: TGCGCCAGCAGCCAAGATGGAGACGAGCAGTACTTC.

In DNA form, the CDR3 reads TGCGCCAGCAGCCATTGGGGAGAGGCCCTCAATGAGCAGTTCTTC. It encodes CASSHWGEALNEQFF. This sequence joins TRBV4-1 and TRBJ2-1, with TRBD2 as a possible D gene (5 bases). Germline V gene sequence: CDR1 MGHRA, CDR2 YSYEKL. Trimming shortened V by 3 bases and J by 6 bases, and 15 bases separated the two germline ends. This CDR3 comprises 15 residues.

The CDR3 loop is CASSDQGGSNQPQHF. The CDR3 DNA sequence: TGTGCCAGCAGTGATCAGGGTGGTAGCAATCAGCCCCAGCATTTT. The chain couples TRBV2 to TRBJ1-5; the D gene is possibly TRBD1 (5 bases). CDR1 and CDR2 (germline): SNHLY, FYNNEI. The CDR3 totals 15 residues. Trimming cost V 3 bases and J 0 bases, with 9 bases left between them.

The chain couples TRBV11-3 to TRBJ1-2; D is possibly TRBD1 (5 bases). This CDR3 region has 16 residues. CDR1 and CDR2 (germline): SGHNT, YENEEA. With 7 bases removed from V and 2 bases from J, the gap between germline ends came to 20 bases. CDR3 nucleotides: TGTGCCAGCACCCAATCTGGGGGAGGATCAAACTATGGCTACACCTTC. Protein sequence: CASTQSGGGSNYGYTF.

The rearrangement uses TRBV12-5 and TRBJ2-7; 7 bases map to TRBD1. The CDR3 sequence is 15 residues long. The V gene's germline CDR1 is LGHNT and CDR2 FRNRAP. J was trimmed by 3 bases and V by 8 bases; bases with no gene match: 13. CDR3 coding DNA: TGTGCTAGTAAATTGCAGTCGGGACAGTTCTACGAGCAGTACTTC. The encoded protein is CASKLQSGQFYEQYF.

CDR3 sequence reads: CATSRSGGTEAFF. CDR3 in DNA: TGTGCCACCAGCCGGAGCGGGGGAACTGAAGCTTTCTTT. The genes are TRBV15 and TRBJ1-1; tentatively, D is TRBD1 (5 bases). V lost 5 bases to trimming and J lost 5 bases, with 12 bases between them. Germline CDR1 LNHNV, CDR2 YYDKDF (reference sequence). The CDR3 extends over 13 amino acids.

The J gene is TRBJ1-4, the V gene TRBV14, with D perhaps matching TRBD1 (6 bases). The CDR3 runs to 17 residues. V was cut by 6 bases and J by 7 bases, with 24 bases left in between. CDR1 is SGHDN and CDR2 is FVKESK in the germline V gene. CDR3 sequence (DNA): TGTGCCAGCAGTACCGCGAGGGGGTCGGCGTTTGGTGAAAAACTGTTTTTT. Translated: CASSTARGSAFGEKLFF.

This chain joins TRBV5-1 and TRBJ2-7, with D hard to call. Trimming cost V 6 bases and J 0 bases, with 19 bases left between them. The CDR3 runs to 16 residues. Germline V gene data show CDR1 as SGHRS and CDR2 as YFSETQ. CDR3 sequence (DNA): TGCGCCAGCAACCTGGGCCCCGAAGCCCCCTCCTACGAGCAGTACTTC. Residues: CASNLGPEAPSYEQYF.

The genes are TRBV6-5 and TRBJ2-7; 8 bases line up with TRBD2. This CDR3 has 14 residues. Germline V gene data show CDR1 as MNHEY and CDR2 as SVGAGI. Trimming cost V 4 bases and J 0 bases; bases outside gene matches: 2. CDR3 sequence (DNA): TGTGCCAGCAGTTTAGCGGGGAGCTCCTACGAGCAGTACTTC. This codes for CASSLAGSSYEQYF.

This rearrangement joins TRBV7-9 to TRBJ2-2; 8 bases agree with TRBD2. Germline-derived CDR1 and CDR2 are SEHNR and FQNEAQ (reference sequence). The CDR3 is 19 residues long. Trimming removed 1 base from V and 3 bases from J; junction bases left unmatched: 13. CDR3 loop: CASSLGVAGILAYTGELFF. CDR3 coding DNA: TGTGCCAGCAGCTTAGGGGTAGCGGGAATACTCGCGTACACCGGGGAGCTGTTTTTT.

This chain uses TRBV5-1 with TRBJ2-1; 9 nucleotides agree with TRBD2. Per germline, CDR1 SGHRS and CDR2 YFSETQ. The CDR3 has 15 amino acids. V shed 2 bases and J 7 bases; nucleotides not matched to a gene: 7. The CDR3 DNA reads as TGCGCCAGCAGCTTAGAAGCGGGGGGCGGGAATGAGCAGTTCTTC. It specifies CASSLEAGGGNEQFF.

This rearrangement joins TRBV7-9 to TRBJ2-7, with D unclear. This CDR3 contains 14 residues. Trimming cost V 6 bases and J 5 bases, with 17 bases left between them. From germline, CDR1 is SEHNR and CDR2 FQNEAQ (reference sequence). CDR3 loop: CASSFAGSRDEQYF. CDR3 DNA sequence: TGTGCCAGCAGTTTCGCCGGGTCCCGAGACGAGCAGTACTTC.

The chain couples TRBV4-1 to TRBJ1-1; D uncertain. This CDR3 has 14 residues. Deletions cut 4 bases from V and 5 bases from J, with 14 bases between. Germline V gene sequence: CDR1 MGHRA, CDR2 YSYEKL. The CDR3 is CASSPREGGTEAFF. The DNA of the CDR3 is TGCGCCAGCAGCCCCCGGGAGGGCGGGACTGAAGCTTTCTTT.

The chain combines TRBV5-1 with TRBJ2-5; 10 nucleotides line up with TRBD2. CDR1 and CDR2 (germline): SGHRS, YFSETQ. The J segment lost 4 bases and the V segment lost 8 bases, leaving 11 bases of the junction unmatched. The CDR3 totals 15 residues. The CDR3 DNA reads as TGCGCCAGTTTCGAGCGGGAGGGCCGGGGAGAGACCCAGTACTTC. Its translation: CASFEREGRGETQYF.

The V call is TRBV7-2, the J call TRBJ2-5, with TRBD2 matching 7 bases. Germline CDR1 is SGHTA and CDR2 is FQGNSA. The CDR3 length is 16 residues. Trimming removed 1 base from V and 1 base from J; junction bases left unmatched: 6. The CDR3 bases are TGTGCCAGCAGCTTAGTTCAGCGGGACGCCCAAGAGACCCAGTACTTC. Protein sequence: CASSLVQRDAQETQYF.

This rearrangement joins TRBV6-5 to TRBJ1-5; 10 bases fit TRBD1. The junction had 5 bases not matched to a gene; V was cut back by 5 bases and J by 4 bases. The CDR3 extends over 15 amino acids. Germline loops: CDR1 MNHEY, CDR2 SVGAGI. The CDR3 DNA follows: TGTGCCAGCAGTCCACGGGGACAGGGGAATCAGCCCCAGCATTTT. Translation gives CASSPRGQGNQPQHF.

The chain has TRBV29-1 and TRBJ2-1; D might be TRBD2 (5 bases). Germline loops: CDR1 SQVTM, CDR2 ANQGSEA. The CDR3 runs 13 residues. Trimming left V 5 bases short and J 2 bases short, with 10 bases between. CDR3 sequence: CSVRTGTYNEQFF. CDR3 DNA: TGCAGCGTTAGGACTGGCACCTACAATGAGCAGTTCTTC.

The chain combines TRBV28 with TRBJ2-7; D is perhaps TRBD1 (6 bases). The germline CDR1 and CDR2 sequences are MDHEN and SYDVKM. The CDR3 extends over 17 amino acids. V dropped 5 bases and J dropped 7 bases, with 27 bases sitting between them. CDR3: CASSTIPIYRASGEQYF. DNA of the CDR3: TGTGCCAGCAGTACTATTCCCATATACAGGGCCAGTGGGGAGCAGTACTTC.